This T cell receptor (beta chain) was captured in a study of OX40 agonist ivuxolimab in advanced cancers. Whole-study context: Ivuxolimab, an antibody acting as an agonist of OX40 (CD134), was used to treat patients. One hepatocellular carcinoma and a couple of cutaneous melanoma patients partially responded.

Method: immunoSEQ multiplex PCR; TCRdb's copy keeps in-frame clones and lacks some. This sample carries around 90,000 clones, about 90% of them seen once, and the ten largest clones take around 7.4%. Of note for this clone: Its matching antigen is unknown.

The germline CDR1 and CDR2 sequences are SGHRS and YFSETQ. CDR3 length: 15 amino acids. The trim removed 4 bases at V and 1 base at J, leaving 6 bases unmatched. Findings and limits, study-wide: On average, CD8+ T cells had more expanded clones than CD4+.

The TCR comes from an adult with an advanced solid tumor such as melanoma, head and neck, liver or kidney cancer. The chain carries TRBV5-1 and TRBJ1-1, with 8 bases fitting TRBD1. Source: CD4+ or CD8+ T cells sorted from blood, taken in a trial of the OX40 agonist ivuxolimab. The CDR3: CASSPGGRSNTEAFF. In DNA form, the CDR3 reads TGCGCCAGCAGCCCAGGGGGCAGGTCGAACACTGAAGCTTTCTTT.